This TCR beta chain was captured by sequencing in a study of blood T cell repertoires in COVID-19. Across the study: Acute and convalescent COVID-19 specimens originated in the United States, Italy and Spain. In each case, the material was cDNA or gDNA derived from T cells, B-cell-depleted T cells, or PBMCs.

The trim removed 1 base at V and 7 bases at J, leaving 4 bases unmatched. The CDR3 contains 16 residues. Per germline, CDR1 ENHRY and CDR2 SYGVKD. Cohort assignment relied on participant-reported clinical history. Original processing notes: Quantification of nucleated cells was approximated via reference gene primer amplification. Using immunoSEQ multiplex PCR, the repertoire was profiled, and TCRdb retains in-frame clones only, with some absent. The V and J calls and clone size were taken over from that table, and D and trimming were inferred from the DNA. The sample records 200,000 to 250,000 clones, 85% to 90% being singletons.

The TCR originated in a woman aged 45-60 years with acute COVID-19. V gene TRBV10-3 combines with J gene TRBJ2-6, with 10 positions matching TRBD1. Sequencing was done on a sample of PBMCs or T cells enriched from blood (not recorded which). This chain's CDR3 is CAISEWDRGDANVLTF. CDR3 bases: TGTGCCATCAGTGAGTGGGACAGGGGAGACGCCAACGTCCTGACTTTC.